The 9 T cell receptor beta chains given below trace back to one sample, sequenced in a study of control samples from healthy donors and cancer patients. Some clones are missing from TCRdb's copy, which holds only in-frame ones; the method was immunoSEQ multiplex PCR. Found here are roughly 200,000 clones, about 93% of them singletons; the top ten hold about 1.6%. The sample consisted of blood. These receptors were obtained from a man in his late teens or twenties in good health.

J is TRBJ2-3 and V is TRBV24-1; D is uncertain. Germline V gene lookup returns CDR1 KGHDR and CDR2 SFDVKD. V lost 7 bases to trimming and J lost 2 bases, with 9 bases between them. The length of the CDR3 is 13 residues. The DNA of the CDR3 is TGTGCCACCAGGGGTGGAAACACAGATACGCAGTATTTT. Protein: CATRGGNTDTQYF.

The chain joins TRBV4-1 to TRBJ2-5, with D uncertain. The V gene lost 1 base and the J gene lost 4 bases, with 13 bases spanning the gap. The CDR3 spans 15 residues. Per the germline V gene, CDR1 is MGHRA and CDR2 is YSYEKL. Here the CDR3 DNA reads TGCGCCAGCAGCCAAGCCTTCCAAGATCGAGAGACCCAGTACTTC. Encoded protein: CASSQAFQDRETQYF.

This chain joins TRBV29-1 and TRBJ2-3; 11 bases are a match to TRBD2. The trim removed 0 bases at V and 5 bases at J, leaving 10 bases unmatched. The CDR3 sequence is 17 residues long. Per germline, CDR1 SQVTM and CDR2 ANQGSEA. CDR3 region: CSVEDRYSGGAVDTQYF. As DNA, the CDR3 is TGCAGCGTTGAAGATCGGTATAGCGGGGGGGCGGTAGATACGCAGTATTTT.

This chain links TRBV10-3 with TRBJ2-3, with D maybe TRBD1 (6 bases). Trimming shortened V by 5 bases and J by 3 bases, and 15 bases separated the two germline ends. CDR1 is ENHRY, CDR2 SYGVKD, per germline. The CDR3 length is 15 residues. CDR3 nucleotide sequence: TGTGCCATCAGTTTGTCTCAGGGGCGTACAGATACGCAGTATTTT. It yields the protein CAISLSQGRTDTQYF.

The chain recombines TRBV9 with TRBJ1-3; no clear D. Trimming pared 4 bases from V and 0 bases from J, leaving 17 bases between. CDR1 and CDR2 from the germline V gene are SGDLS and YYNGEE. CDR3 length: 17 residues. The CDR3 here is CASSPRPGVNSGNTIYF. The CDR3 bases are TGTGCCAGCAGCCCTCGACCGGGCGTAAACTCTGGAAACACCATATATTTT.

The chain recombines TRBV5-5 with TRBJ1-1; TRBD1 is a possible D gene (5 bases). The CDR3 is 16 residues long. Trimming removed 4 bases at V and 0 bases at J, with 16 bases between. In germline, CDR1 is SGHKS, CDR2 YYEKEE (reference sequence). As DNA, the CDR3 is TGTGCCAGCAGCCTGTCGACAGTCCCTATGAACACTGAAGCTTTCTTT. Encoded protein: CASSLSTVPMNTEAFF.

The genes are TRBV27 and TRBJ2-1; D is uncertain. The V gene's germline CDR1 is MNHEY and CDR2 SMNVEV (reference sequence). V was pared by 3 bases and J by 6 bases, with 12 bases between. The CDR3 covers 14 residues. The CDR3 nucleotides read TGTGCCAGCAGTTTTTTGGGCGAGATCAATGAGCAGTTCTTC. This gives the protein CASSFLGEINEQFF.

The V call is TRBV20-1, the J call TRBJ1-2; D is possibly TRBD1 (6 bases). The CDR3 totals 17 residues. CDR1 is DFQATT, CDR2 SNEGSKA, per germline (reference sequence). The germline V and J ends were trimmed by 3 bases and 6 bases, with 26 bases remaining between them. The CDR3 DNA sequence: TGCAGTGCTAGTTCCGGGGGGGACATAGGTCTAAGGGATGGCTACACCTTC. Protein product: CSASSGGDIGLRDGYTF.

The chain couples TRBV6-5 to TRBJ2-1; tentative D call: TRBD1 (6 bases). V shed 6 bases and J shed 3 bases, with 15 bases lying between them. CDR1 is MNHEY and CDR2 is SVGAGI in the germline V gene. This CDR3 is 15 amino acids long. In DNA form, the CDR3 reads TGTGCCAGCAGCCCCGACAGGAATCTCTACAATGAGCAGTTCTTC. As protein: CASSPDRNLYNEQFF.